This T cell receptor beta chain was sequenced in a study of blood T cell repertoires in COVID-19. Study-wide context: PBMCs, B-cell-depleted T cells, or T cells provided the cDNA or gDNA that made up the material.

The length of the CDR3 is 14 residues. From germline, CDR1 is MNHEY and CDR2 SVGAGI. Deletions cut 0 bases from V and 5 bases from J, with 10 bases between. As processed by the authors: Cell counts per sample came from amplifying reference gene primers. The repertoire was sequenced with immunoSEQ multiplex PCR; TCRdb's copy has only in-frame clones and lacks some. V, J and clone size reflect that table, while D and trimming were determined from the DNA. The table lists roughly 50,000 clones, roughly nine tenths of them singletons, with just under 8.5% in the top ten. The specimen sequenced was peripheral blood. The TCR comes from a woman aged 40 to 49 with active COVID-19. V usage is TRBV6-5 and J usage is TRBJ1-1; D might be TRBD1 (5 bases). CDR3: CASSYSGGRTEAFF. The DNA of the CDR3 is TGTGCCAGCAGTTACTCGGGGGGGAGGACTGAAGCTTTCTTT.